What follows are 18 T cell receptor beta chains derived from one specimen sequenced in a study of blood T cell repertoires in COVID-19. Sequencing used immunoSEQ multiplex PCR; TCRdb keeps in-frame clones, though not all of them. The sample carries around 200,000 clones, around 83% recorded once. The sequencing input was peripheral blood. The receptors were gathered from a man in his forties with active or convalescent COVID-19.

This clone was seen just once. The V and J genes are TRBV4-3 and TRBJ1-6; no reliable D call. CDR1 LGHNA and CDR2 YSLEER come from the germline V gene. CDR3 size: 14 residues. V lost 0 bases and J 10 bases, leaving 10 bases between the germline ends. Here the CDR3 DNA reads TGCGCCAGCAGCCAAGATCCGGGGAGGTCACCCCTCCACTTT. This codes for CASSQDPGRSPLHF.

The V gene is TRBV5-4, the J gene TRBJ2-7, with 12 bases fitting TRBD2. V lost 3 bases, J lost 3 bases, and 4 bases stayed unmatched. Germline V gene lookup returns CDR1 SGHNT and CDR2 YYREEE (reference sequence). There are 15 residues in the CDR3. CDR3 in DNA: TGTGCCAGCAGCTCGACGGGACTAGCGGGCTACGAGCAGTACTTC. Its translation is CASSSTGLAGYEQYF.

This sequence joins TRBV7-3 and TRBJ2-1, with 8 bases aligning to TRBD1. Germline trimming cut 8 bases from V and 6 bases from J; bases unmatched to any gene: 12. The length of the CDR3 is 15 residues. Germline V gene data show CDR1 as SGHTA and CDR2 as FQGTGA. The CDR3 nucleotides are TGTGCCAGCGGTTATCCGGGACAGGTCCCCAATGAGCAGTTCTTC. It codes for CASGYPGQVPNEQFF.

The chain carries TRBV7-8 and TRBJ1-3; a possible D gene is TRBD1 (5 bases). CDR1 SGHVS and CDR2 FQNEAQ come from the germline V gene. Trimming left V 2 bases short and J 4 bases short, with 9 bases between. The CDR3 consists of 14 residues. The CDR3 sequence is CASSLWGSGNTIYF. CDR3 DNA sequence: TGTGCCAGCAGCTTATGGGGCTCCGGAAACACCATATATTTT.

This clone came up once. The genes are TRBV19 and TRBJ1-5, with no clear D. CDR1 LNHDA and CDR2 SQIVND come from the germline V gene (reference sequence). The CDR3 extends over 12 amino acids. V dropped 4 bases and J dropped 9 bases, with 10 bases sitting between them. The CDR3 bases are TGTGCCAGTAGTAGAGGAATGGGGCCCCAGCATTTT. Protein product: CASSRGMGPQHF.

The rearrangement uses TRBV28 and TRBJ2-2, with 10 positions matching TRBD2. The V gene's germline CDR1 is MDHEN and CDR2 SYDVKM. The CDR3 spans 16 residues. The V gene end was trimmed by 7 bases and the J gene end by 5 bases; junction bases not matched to a gene: 10. In DNA, the CDR3 is TGTGCCAGCACCAGTCCGGGACTAGCGATTACCGGGGAGCTGTTTTTT. It is translated as CASTSPGLAITGELFF.

A single count supports this clone. The chain employs TRBV11-2 and TRBJ1-2; D is unclear. The V gene's germline CDR1 is SGHAT and CDR2 FQNNGV. Between the trimmed V and J ends, which lost 1 base and 5 bases, there was a span of 8 bases. This CDR3 has 13 amino acids. The CDR3 sequence is CASSLGGQYGYTF. CDR3 nucleotides: TGTGCCAGCAGCTTAGGTGGCCAGTATGGCTACACCTTC.

The chain carries TRBV5-1 and TRBJ1-2; a possible D gene is TRBD1 (6 bases). With 2 bases removed from V and 3 bases from J, the gap between germline ends came to 14 bases. The CDR3 totals 15 residues. Germline CDR1 and CDR2: SGHRS and YFSETQ. CDR3 residues: CASSFRGPPDYGYTF. For the CDR3, the DNA is TGCGCCAGCAGCTTCAGGGGCCCCCCTGACTATGGCTACACCTTC.

The rearrangement joins TRBV11-3 to TRBJ2-7; TRBD2 might be the D (5 bases). The CDR3 runs 13 residues. In germline, CDR1 is SGHNT, CDR2 YENEEA. V was trimmed by 5 bases and J by 0 bases, leaving 8 bases between them. In nucleotides, the CDR3 is TGTGCCAGCAGCCCCGGGGACTCCTACGAGCAGTACTTC. Translated: CASSPGDSYEQYF.

The J gene is TRBJ1-3, the V gene TRBV19; D call uncertain. The V gene's germline CDR1 is LNHDA and CDR2 SQIVND (reference sequence). V was trimmed by 10 bases and J by 4 bases, leaving 14 bases between them. The length of the CDR3 is 13 residues. CDR3 region: CATDGDLGNTIYF. CDR3 nucleotides: TGTGCCACCGACGGGGATTTGGGAAACACCATATATTTT.

The chain carries TRBV4-2 and TRBJ1-6; D is unresolved. The germline V gene encodes CDR1 LGHNA and CDR2 YNFKEQ. Trimming shortened V by 3 bases and J by 7 bases, and 13 bases separated the two germline ends. The CDR3 is made up of 15 amino acids. CDR3 nucleotides: TGTGCCAGCAGCCAGCTTGAAGGGAGGAATTCACCCCTCCACTTT. It specifies CASSQLEGRNSPLHF.

V is TRBV5-4 and J is TRBJ1-3; tentatively, D is TRBD1 (6 bases). Looked up from germline, CDR1 is SGHNT and CDR2 is YYREEE (reference sequence). The CDR3 is 16 amino acids. Trimming shortened V by 3 bases and J by 0 bases, and 13 bases separated the two germline ends. The CDR3 here is CASSSRGPSSGNTIYF. In DNA, the CDR3 is TGTGCCAGCAGCTCCAGGGGACCTTCCTCTGGAAACACCATATATTTT.

There are a few counts of this clone. The chain is built from TRBV11-2 and TRBJ2-1; 14 bases fit TRBD2. The junction had 9 bases not matched to a gene; V was cut back by 5 bases and J by 6 bases. Germline CDR1 reads SGHAT; CDR2 reads FQNNGV. This CDR3 is built from 17 residues. In nucleotides, the CDR3 is TGTGCCAGCAGCCCTATACAGACTAGCGGGAGGGGCAATGAGCAGTTCTTC. This codes for CASSPIQTSGRGNEQFF.

The CDR3 loop is CASSIGTVFYGYTF. The DNA for the CDR3 is TGTGCCAGTAGTATTGGGACAGTTTTCTATGGCTACACCTTC. This rearrangement joins TRBV19 to TRBJ1-2; 7 bases fit TRBD1. This CDR3 is built from 14 residues. The junction had 5 bases not matched to a gene; V was cut back by 3 bases and J by 4 bases. From germline, CDR1 is LNHDA and CDR2 SQIVND (reference sequence).

V and J are TRBV24-1 and TRBJ2-2; D is unclear. The germline gives CDR1 KGHDR, CDR2 SFDVKD. The CDR3 has 15 residues. V lost 0 bases to trimming and J lost 1 base, with 5 bases between them. CDR3 nucleotide sequence: TGTGCCACCAGTGATTTGGGGCAGAACACCGGGGAGCTGTTTTTT. Its protein is CATSDLGQNTGELFF.

This rearrangement joins TRBV6-2 or TRBV6-3 to TRBJ1-6, with TRBD1 identical over 9 bases. With 7 bases clipped from V and 5 bases from J, the junction kept 6 bases outside the gene matches. Germline values: CDR1 MNHEY, CDR2 SVGEGT. The CDR3 covers 15 residues. The CDR3 coding sequence is TGTGCCAGCACCCCCCGGACAGGGGATAATTCACCCCTCCACTTT. Translating gives CASTPRTGDNSPLHF.

There are a few counts of this clone. The rearrangement uses TRBV19 and TRBJ1-5, with D perhaps TRBD1 (5 bases). CDR1 and CDR2 from the germline V gene are LNHDA and SQIVND (reference sequence). The V gene lost 5 bases and the J gene lost 1 base, with 12 bases spanning the gap. The CDR3 is 15 amino acids. The CDR3 reads CASSLGGWSNQPQHF. The CDR3 bases are TGTGCCAGTAGTCTCGGGGGTTGGAGCAATCAGCCCCAGCATTTT.

This clone was recorded only once. The rearrangement uses TRBV24-1 and TRBJ2-2; the match to TRBD1 covers 8 bases. Germline V gene data show CDR1 as KGHDR and CDR2 as SFDVKD. This CDR3 is built from 17 residues. Trimming cost V 2 bases and J 0 bases; bases outside gene matches: 4. The DNA of the CDR3 is TGTGCCACCAGTGATTGGGGGGACAGGTCGAACACCGGGGAGCTGTTTTTT. Its protein is CATSDWGDRSNTGELFF.